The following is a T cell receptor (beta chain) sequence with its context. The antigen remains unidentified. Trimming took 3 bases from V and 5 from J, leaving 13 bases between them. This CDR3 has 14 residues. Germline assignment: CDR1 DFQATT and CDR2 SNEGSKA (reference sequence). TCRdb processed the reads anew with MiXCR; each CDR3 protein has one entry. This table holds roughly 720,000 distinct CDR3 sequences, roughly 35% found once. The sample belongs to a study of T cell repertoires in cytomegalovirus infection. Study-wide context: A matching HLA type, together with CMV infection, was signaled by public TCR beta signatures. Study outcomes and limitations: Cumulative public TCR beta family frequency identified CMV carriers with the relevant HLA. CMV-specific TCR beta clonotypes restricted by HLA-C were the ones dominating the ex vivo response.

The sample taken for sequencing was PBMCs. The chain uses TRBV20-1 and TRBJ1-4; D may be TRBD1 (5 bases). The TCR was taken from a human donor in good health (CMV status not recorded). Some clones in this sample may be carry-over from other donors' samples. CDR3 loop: CSASEGRENEKLFF. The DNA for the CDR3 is TGCAGTGCTAGTGAGGGCAGGGAGAATGAAAAACTGTTTTTT.